This T cell receptor (beta chain) was sequenced in a study of blood T cell repertoires in COVID-19. Whole-study context: The United States, Italy and Spain were the sources of the acute and convalescent COVID-19 samples. T cells, B-cell-depleted T cells, or PBMCs supplied cDNA or gDNA.

The CDR3 contains 14 residues. Germline CDR1 is SQVTM and CDR2 is ANQGSEA. The V gene end was trimmed by 7 bases and the J gene end by 7 bases; junction bases not matched to a gene: 10. As handled by the study authors: Researchers report that nucleated cell counts were estimated from reference gene primer amplification. The repertoire was sequenced with immunoSEQ multiplex PCR; TCRdb's copy has only in-frame clones and lacks some. D and trimming come from the DNA, and the V and J calls and clone size come from that table. Of 90,000 to 130,000 clones in the sample, around nine tenths were seen once. The clonotype was recovered from a woman aged 45-65 years with acute or convalescent COVID-19. The rearrangement joins TRBV29-1 to TRBJ2-2; 9 bases agree with TRBD2. Sample: peripheral blood. CDR3 region: CSAYSGSQIGELFF. As DNA, the CDR3 is TGCAGCGCCTATAGCGGGAGTCAGATCGGGGAGCTGTTTTTT.